This T cell receptor (beta chain) comes out of a study of response to subunit inactivated influenza vaccine. This clonotype has a handful of counts. The antigen is unknown. Regarding the study as a whole: Seasonal influenza vaccination, on each occasion, was suggested by the authors to recruit few new T cells.

Via MiXCR, TCRdb re-called the RT-PCR reads, giving one row per CDR3 protein. This sample yields around 530,000 distinct CDR3 sequences, of which more than 15% are seen a single time; less than 4% belongs to the top ten. Germline CDR1 and CDR2: ENHRY and SYGVKD. Trimming left V 8 bases short and J 5 bases short, with 13 bases between. The CDR3 contains 12 residues. The receptor was isolated from a man between 50 and 75 years old who received an inactivated influenza vaccine. Sample: CD4+ T cells sorted from PBMCs, taken roughly 24 months after vaccination. This sequence joins TRBV10-3 and TRBJ2-7; the D gene could be TRBD1 or TRBD2 (6 bases each). In DNA, the CDR3 is TGTGCCATCGGACTACAGGGTGACGAGCAGTACTTC. This codes for CAIGLQGDEQYF.